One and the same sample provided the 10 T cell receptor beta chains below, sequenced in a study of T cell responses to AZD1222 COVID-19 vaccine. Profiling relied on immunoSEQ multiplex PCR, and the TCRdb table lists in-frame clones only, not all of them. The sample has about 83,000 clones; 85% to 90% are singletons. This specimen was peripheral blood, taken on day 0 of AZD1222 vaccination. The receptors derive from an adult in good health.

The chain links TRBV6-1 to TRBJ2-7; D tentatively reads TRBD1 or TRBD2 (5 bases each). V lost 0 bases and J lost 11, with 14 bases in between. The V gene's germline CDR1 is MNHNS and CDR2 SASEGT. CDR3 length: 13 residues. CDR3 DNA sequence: TGTGCCAGCAGTGAAGCTTTCATTAGAGGGGAGTACTTC. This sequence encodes CASSEAFIRGEYF.

Here the CDR3 DNA reads TGTGCCAGCAGCTACCTACAGGGGGCGATAGCTTTCTTT. Residues: CASSYLQGAIAFF. The genes are TRBV6-6 and TRBJ1-1; 9 nucleotides match TRBD1. The CDR3 is 13 residues long. Unmatched junction bases numbered 9, after V lost 6 bases and J lost 10 bases. Germline values: CDR1 MNHNY, CDR2 SVGAGI (reference sequence).

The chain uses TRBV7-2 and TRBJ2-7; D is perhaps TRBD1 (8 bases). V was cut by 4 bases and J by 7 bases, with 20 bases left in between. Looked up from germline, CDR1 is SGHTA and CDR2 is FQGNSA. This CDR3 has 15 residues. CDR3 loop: CASSWTPGQGGEQYF. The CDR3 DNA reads TGTGCCAGCAGCTGGACCCCCGGACAGGGAGGGGAGCAGTACTTC. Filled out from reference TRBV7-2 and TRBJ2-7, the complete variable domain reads GAGVSQSPSNKVTEKGKDVELRCDPISGHTALYWYRQSLGQGLEFLIYFQGNSAPDKSGLPSDRFSAERTGGSVSTLTIQRTQQEDSAVYLCASSWTPGQGGEQYFGPGTRLTVT.

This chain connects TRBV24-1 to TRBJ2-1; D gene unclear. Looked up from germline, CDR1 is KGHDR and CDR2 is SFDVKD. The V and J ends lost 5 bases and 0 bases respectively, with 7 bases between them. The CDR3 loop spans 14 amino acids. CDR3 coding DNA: TGTGCCACCAGTGGAGAAGGCTCCTACAATGAGCAGTTCTTC. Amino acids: CATSGEGSYNEQFF.

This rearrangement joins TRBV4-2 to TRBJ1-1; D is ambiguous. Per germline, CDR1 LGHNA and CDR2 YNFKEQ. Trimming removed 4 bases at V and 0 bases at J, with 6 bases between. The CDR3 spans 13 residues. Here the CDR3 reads CASSPTVNTEAFF. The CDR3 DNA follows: TGTGCCAGCAGCCCCACAGTGAACACTGAAGCTTTCTTT.

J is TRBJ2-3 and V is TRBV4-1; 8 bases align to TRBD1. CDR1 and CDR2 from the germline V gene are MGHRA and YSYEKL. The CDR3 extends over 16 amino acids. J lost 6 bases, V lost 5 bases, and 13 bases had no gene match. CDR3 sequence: CASSIRQGTAYDTQYF. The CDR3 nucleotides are TGCGCCAGCAGCATTCGACAGGGGACGGCTTACGATACGCAGTATTTT.

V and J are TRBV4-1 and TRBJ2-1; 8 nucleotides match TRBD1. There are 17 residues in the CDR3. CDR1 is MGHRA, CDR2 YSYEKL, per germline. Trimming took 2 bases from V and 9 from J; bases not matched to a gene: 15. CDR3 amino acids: CASSQSGQGAAVPEQFF. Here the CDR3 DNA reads TGCGCCAGCAGCCAATCAGGGCAGGGGGCGGCGGTTCCTGAGCAGTTCTTC.

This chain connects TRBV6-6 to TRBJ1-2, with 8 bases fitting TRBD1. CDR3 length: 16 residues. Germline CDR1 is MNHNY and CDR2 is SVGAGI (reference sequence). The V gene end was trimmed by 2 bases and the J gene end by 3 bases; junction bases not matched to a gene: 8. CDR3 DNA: TGTGCCAGCAGTTACCCGTCGGCAGGGGGCGACTATGGCTACACCTTC. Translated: CASSYPSAGGDYGYTF.

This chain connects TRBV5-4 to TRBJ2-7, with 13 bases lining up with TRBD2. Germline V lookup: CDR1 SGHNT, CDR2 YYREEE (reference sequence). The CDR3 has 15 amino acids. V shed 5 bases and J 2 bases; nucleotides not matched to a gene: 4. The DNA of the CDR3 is TGTGCCAGCAGGTCCGGGACTAGCGGGACCTACGAGCAGTACTTC. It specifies CASRSGTSGTYEQYF. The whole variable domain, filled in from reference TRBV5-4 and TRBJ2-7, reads ETGVTQSPTHLIKTRGQQVTLRCSSQSGHNTVSWYQQALGQGPQFIFQYYREEENGRGNFPPRFSGLQFPNYSSELNVNALELDDSALYLCASRSGTSGTYEQYFGPGTRLTVT.

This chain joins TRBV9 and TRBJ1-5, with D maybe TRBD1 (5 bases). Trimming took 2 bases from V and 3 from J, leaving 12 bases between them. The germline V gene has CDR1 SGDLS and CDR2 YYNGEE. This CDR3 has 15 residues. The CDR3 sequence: CASSVLPGPNQPQHF. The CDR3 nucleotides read TGTGCCAGCAGCGTTCTCCCGGGACCCAATCAGCCCCAGCATTTT.